The 10 T cell receptor beta chains presented below share a single source sample, sequenced in a study of cytomegalovirus exposure and HLA in healthy donors. PCR primers comprised 60 Vbeta and 13 Jbeta primers. Clones were read by immunoSEQ multiplex PCR, and TCRdb kept only the in-frame ones, dropping some. The repertoire consists of under 200,000 clones, with over 80% occurring once and the leading ten covering roughly 2%. Material for sequencing was PBMCs. The receptors derive from a human donor in good health.

The chain has TRBV6-5 and TRBJ1-1; 9 nucleotides align to TRBD1. Germline assignment: CDR1 MNHEY and CDR2 SVGAGI. Trimming removed 5 bases from V and 6 bases from J; junction bases left unmatched: 4. The CDR3 totals 13 residues. As DNA, the CDR3 is TGTGCCAGCAGTGGGACAGGGTTCGCTGAAGCTTTCTTT. Translation gives CASSGTGFAEAFF.

The CDR3 loop reads CASSPSGGGQRLNIQYF. CDR3 DNA sequence: TGCGCCAGCAGCCCCTCCGGCGGGGGGCAAAGGTTGAACATTCAGTACTTC. J is TRBJ2-4 and V is TRBV5-1; 8 nucleotides agree with TRBD2. Germline CDR1 and CDR2: SGHRS and YFSETQ. Germline trimming cut 4 bases from V and 7 bases from J; bases unmatched to any gene: 16. This CDR3 contains 17 residues.

The chain couples TRBV4-3 to TRBJ1-2, with TRBD1 identical over 11 bases. V gave up 4 bases and J gave up 2 bases; unmatched junction bases: 3. This CDR3 spans 15 amino acids. Germline CDR1 LGHNA, CDR2 YSLEER. CDR3 in DNA: TGCGCCAGCAGCCCGTGGACAGGGGGCAACTATGGCTACACCTTC. It translates to CASSPWTGGNYGYTF.

The rearrangement uses TRBV11-1 and TRBJ1-4; the D is unclear. This CDR3 has 12 amino acids. Germline CDR1 is SGHAT and CDR2 is FQDESV (reference sequence). The V end was cut by 5 bases, the J end by 8 bases, with 9 bases between. CDR3: CASSQDREKLFF. The CDR3 coding sequence is TGTGCCAGCAGCCAGGATAGAGAAAAACTGTTTTTT.

The gene calls are TRBV6-5 and TRBJ2-5; 10 bases align to TRBD1. Germline values: CDR1 MNHEY, CDR2 SVGAGI. This CDR3 is 15 amino acids long. V shed 5 bases and J 5 bases; nucleotides not matched to a gene: 8. This CDR3 reads CASSPAGTGAETQYF. CDR3 DNA sequence: TGTGCCAGCAGTCCCGCCGGGACAGGGGCCGAGACCCAGTACTTC.

This clone was found a few times. The chain has TRBV7-9 and TRBJ2-7, with 7 bases matching TRBD2. The CDR3 contains 13 residues. V dropped 4 bases and J dropped 5; count of bases not matched to a gene: 5. From germline, CDR1 is SEHNR and CDR2 FQNEAQ (reference sequence). CDR3 bases: TGTGCCAGCAGCTCCGGGGGAGGGGACGAGCAGTACTTC. The encoded protein is CASSSGGGDEQYF.

CDR3 coding DNA: TGTGCCAGCAGCCAAGAGCGGGGGGTTAGCACCTTC. It is translated as CASSQERGVSTF. The chain links TRBV4-2 to TRBJ1-2; D is possibly TRBD1 (5 bases). The CDR3 runs 12 residues. Germline CDR1 LGHNA, CDR2 YNFKEQ. V was pared by 0 bases and J by 13 bases, with 12 bases between.

In this sample, this clone turned up once. This chain connects TRBV27 to TRBJ2-7; D might be TRBD1 (6 bases). This CDR3 comprises 16 residues. V was clipped by 5 bases and J by 0 bases, with 17 bases between them. Germline assignment: CDR1 MNHEY and CDR2 SMNVEV (reference sequence). CDR3 sequence (DNA): TGTGCCAGCAGTGCCACCCACAGGGCAACCTCCTACGAGCAGTACTTC. This gives the protein CASSATHRATSYEQYF.

The rearrangement joins TRBV2 to TRBJ2-5; a possible D gene is TRBD2 (6 bases). The germline gives CDR1 SNHLY, CDR2 FYNNEI. This CDR3 contains 13 residues. V lost 7 bases, J lost 3 bases, and 12 bases lay in between. The CDR3 DNA follows: TGTGCCAGCAACGGGACTCCCAAAGAGACCCAGTACTTC. It specifies CASNGTPKETQYF.

This chain joins TRBV10-1 and TRBJ2-2; possibly TRBD1 for D (5 bases). V lost 4 bases and J 4 bases, leaving 10 bases between the germline ends. The CDR3 consists of 14 residues. The germline CDR1 and CDR2 sequences are WNHNN and SYGVQD (reference sequence). The CDR3 DNA sequence: TGCGCCAGCAGTGTAACAGGACGCACCGGGGAGCTGTTTTTT. It is translated as CASSVTGRTGELFF.